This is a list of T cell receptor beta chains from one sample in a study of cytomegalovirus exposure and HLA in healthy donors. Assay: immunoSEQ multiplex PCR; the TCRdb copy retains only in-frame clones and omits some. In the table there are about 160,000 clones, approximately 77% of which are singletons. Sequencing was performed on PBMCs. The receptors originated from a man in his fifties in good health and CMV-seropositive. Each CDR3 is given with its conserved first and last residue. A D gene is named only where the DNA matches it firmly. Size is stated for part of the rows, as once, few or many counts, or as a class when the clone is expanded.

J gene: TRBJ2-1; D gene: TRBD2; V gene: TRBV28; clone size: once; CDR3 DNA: TGTGCCAGCAGTTTACTAGCGGGGGGATACAATGAGCAGTTCTTC; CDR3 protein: CASSLLAGGYNEQFF
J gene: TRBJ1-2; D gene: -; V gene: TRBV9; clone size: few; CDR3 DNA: TGTGCCAGCAGCGTAGCTACGGGAGGGGGAGGTGGCTACACCTTC; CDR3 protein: CASSVATGGGGGYTF
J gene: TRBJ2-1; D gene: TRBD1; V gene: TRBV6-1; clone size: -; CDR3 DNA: TGTGCCAGCAGACTGGGGACAGGGTACCTTTTCTTC; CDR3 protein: CASRLGTGYLFF
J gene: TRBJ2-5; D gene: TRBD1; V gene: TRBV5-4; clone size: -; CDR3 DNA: TGTGCCAGCAGCCCTGGACAGGGGGCAAGGGTACAAGAGACCCAGTACTTC; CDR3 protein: CASSPGQGARVQETQYF
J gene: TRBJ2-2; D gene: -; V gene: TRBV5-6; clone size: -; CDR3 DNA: TGTGCCAGCAGCCCTAACGAGGTTGGCACCGGGGAGCTGTTTTTT; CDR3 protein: CASSPNEVGTGELFF
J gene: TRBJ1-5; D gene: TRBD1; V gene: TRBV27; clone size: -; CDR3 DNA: TGTGCCAGCAGTCCCGGGACAGGGTTGTTTCAGCCCCAGCATTTT; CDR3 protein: CASSPGTGLFQPQHF
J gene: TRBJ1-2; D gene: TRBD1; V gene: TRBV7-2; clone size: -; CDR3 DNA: TGTGCCAGCAGCTTACTCATAGGGACAGGGGGCGATGGCTATGGCTACACCTTC; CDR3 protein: CASSLLIGTGGDGYGYTF
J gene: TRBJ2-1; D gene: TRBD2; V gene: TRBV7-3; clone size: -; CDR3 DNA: TGTGCCAGCAGCTTATCAACTAGCGAGTACAATGAGCAGTTCTTC; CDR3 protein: CASSLSTSEYNEQFF
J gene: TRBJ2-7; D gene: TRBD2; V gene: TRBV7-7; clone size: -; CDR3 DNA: TGTGCTAGCAGTCATCCGGGACTAGCGGTTTCCTACGAGCAGTACTTC; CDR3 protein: CASSHPGLAVSYEQYF
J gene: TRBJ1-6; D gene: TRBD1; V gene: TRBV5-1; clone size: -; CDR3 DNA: TGCGCCAGCAGCCCCGCGGGACAGGGACAGAATTCACCCCTCCACTTT; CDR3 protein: CASSPAGQGQNSPLHF
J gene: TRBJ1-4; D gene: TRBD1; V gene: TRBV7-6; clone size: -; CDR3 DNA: TGTGCCAGCAGCCAGAGGTCAGGGGGCGTTGGGGAAAAACTGTTTTTT; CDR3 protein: CASSQRSGGVGEKLFF
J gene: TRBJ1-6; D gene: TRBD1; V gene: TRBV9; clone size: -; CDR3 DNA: TGTGCCAGCAGCGTAAGTCCCGGGCAGGGGGGAAATTCACCCCTCCACTTT; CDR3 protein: CASSVSPGQGGNSPLHF
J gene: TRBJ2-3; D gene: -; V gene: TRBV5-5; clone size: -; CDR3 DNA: TGTGCCAGCAGCTTGGGCTCCCCCCGAGTAGATACGCAGTATTTT; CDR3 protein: CASSLGSPRVDTQYF
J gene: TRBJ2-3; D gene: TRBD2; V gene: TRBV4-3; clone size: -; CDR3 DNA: TGCGCCAGCAGCCGGCGGGGGGGCCAATCTTTGGATACGCAGTATTTT; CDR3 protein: CASSRRGGQSLDTQYF
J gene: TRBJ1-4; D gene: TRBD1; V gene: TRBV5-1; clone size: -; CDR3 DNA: TGCGCCAGCAGCTTGGTACCGGGACAGGGATCCACTAATGAAAAACTGTTTTTT; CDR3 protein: CASSLVPGQGSTNEKLFF
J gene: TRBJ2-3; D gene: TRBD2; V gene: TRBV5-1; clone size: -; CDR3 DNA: TGCGCCAGCAGCTTGGTACCGGGAGGTGGAGATACGCAGTATTTT; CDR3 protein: CASSLVPGGGDTQYF
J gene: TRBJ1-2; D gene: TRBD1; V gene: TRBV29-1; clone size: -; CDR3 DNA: TGCAGCGTAAAGGGGACAGGGGGAAATTCCTATGGCTACACCTTC; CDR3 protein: CSVKGTGGNSYGYTF
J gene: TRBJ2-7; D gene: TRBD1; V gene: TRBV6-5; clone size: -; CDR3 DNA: TGTGCCAGCAGTTACTCGACAGGGTTGGACGAGCAGTACTTC; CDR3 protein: CASSYSTGLDEQYF
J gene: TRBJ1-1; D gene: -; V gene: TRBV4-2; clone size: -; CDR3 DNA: TGTGCCAGCAGACTAGGGGGGGCGCACACTGAAGCTTTCTTT; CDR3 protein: CASRLGGAHTEAFF
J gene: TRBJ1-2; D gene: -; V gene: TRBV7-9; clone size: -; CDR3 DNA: TGTGCCAGCAGCTCAAGGGGAACAGCTAACTATGGCTACACCTTC; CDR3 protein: CASSSRGTANYGYTF
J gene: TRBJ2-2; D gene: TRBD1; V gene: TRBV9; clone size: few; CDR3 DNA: TGTGCCAGCACCCCGGACAGGACTACCGGGGAGCTGTTTTTT; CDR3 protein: CASTPDRTTGELFF
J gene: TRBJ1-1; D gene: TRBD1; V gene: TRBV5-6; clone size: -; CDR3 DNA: TGTGCCAGCAGCGTACCGACAGGGGGTCTAACTGAAGCTTTCTTT; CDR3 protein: CASSVPTGGLTEAFF
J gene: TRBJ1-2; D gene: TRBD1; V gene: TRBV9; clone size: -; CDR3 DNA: TGTGCCAGCAGCGTATGGGACAGCGTATCTAACTATGGCTACACCTTC; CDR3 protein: CASSVWDSVSNYGYTF
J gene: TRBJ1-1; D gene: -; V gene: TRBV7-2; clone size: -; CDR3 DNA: TGTGCCACAGCAGGACAGCAGAACACTGAAGCTTTCTTT; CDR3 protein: CATAGQQNTEAFF
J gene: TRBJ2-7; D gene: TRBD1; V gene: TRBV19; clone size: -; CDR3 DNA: TGTGCCAGTAGTATAAGTCAGGGGGCGCGCTACGAGCAGTACTTC; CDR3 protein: CASSISQGARYEQYF
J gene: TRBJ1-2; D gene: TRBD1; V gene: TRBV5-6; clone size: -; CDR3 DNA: TGTGCCAGCAGCTTGGGTGGGACAGGGGGAGAGGGCTACACCTTC; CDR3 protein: CASSLGGTGGEGYTF
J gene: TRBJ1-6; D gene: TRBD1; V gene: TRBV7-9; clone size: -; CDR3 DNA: TGTGCCAGCAGTTTGGACAGGGGTAATTCACCCCTCCACTTT; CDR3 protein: CASSLDRGNSPLHF
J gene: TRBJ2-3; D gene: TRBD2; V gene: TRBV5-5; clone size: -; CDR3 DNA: TGTGCCAGCAGCCCCCCGGTAGCGGGGGGGCCATATCCGCAGTATTTT; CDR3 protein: CASSPPVAGGPYPQYF
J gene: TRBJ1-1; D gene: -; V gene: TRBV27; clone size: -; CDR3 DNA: TGTGCCAGCAGTCTACAGGAGAACACTGAAGCTTTCTTT; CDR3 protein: CASSLQENTEAFF
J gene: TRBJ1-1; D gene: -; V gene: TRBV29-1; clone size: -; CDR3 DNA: TGCAGCGCCGGACAGATTGGCACTGAAGCTTTCTTT; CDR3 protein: CSAGQIGTEAFF
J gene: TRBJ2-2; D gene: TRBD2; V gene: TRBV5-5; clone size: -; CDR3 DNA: TGTGCCAGCACCCTAAGGGCGGGGGACCGCACCGGGGAGCTGTTTTTT; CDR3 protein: CASTLRAGDRTGELFF
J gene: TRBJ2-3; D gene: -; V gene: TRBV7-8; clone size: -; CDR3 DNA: TGTGCCAGCAGCTTAGGGCACACAGATACGCAGTATTTT; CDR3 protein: CASSLGHTDTQYF
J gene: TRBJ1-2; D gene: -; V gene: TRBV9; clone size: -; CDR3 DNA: TGTGTCAGCAGCGTAGGGGCCGGGGGGCGTAACTATGGCTACACCTTC; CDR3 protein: CVSSVGAGGRNYGYTF
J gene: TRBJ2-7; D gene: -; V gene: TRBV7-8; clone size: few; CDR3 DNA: TGTGCCAGCAGCGGTGGGCGCGAGCAGTACTTC; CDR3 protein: CASSGGREQYF
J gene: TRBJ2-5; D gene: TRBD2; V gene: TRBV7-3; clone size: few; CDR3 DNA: TGTGCCAGCAGCGCTACCGGGACTAGGCAAGAGACCCAGTACTTC; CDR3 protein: CASSATGTRQETQYF
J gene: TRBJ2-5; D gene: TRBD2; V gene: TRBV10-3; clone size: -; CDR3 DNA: TGTGCCACCGGGGGGGGAGAGACCCAGTACTTC; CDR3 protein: CATGGGETQYF
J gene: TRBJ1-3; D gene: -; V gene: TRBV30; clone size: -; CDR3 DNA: TGTGCCTGGAGTCCGGGGTCTTACGGAAACACCATATATTTT; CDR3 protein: CAWSPGSYGNTIYF
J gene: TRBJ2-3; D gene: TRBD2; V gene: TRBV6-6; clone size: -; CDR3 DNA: TGTGCCAGCAGGACCGGGCTAGCGGGCACAGATACGCAGTATTTT; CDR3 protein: CASRTGLAGTDTQYF
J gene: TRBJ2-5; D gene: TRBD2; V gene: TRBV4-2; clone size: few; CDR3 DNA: TGTGCCAGCAGGGGGAGGCAGCGGGGGGTGGGGGAGACCCAGTACTTC; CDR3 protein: CASRGRQRGVGETQYF
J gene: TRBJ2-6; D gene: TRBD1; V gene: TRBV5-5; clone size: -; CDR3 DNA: TGTGCCAGCAGCTTGGTATGGACAGGGGGGGACTCTGGGGCCAACGTCCTGACTTTC; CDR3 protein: CASSLVWTGGDSGANVLTF
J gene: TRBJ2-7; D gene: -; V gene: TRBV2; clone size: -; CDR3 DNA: TGTGCCAGCACCCCAAAAAGCAGGTCCAGGGGGGCCTACGAGCAGTACTTC; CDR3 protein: CASTPKSRSRGAYEQYF
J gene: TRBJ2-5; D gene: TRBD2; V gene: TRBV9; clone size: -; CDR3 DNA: TGTGCCAGCAGCGTAGGCTGGGGACTAGCGGGAGGAGAGACCCAGTACTTC; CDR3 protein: CASSVGWGLAGGETQYF
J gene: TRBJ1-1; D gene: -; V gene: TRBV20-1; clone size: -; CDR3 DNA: TGCAGTGCTAGTCGCGGGAGGGGTTTCTTT; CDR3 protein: CSASRGRGFF
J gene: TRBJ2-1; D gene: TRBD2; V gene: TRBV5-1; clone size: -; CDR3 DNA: TGCGCCAGCAGCTTGGTAGCGGGGGACATCAATGAGCAGTTCTTC; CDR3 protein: CASSLVAGDINEQFF
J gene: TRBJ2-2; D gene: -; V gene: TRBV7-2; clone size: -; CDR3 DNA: TGTGCCAGCAGCTTAACGGCAGGGCGCACCGGGGAGCTGTTTTTT; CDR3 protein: CASSLTAGRTGELFF
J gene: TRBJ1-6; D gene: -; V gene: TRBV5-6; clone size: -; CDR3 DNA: TGTGCCAGCAGCTCCCCGCTATTTGCCGATAAGAATTCACCCCTCCACTTT; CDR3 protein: CASSSPLFADKNSPLHF
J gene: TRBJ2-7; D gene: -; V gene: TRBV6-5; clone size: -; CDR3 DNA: TGTGCCAGCAGTTCTACAGGGACCCTATCCTACGAGCAGTACTTC; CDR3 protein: CASSSTGTLSYEQYF
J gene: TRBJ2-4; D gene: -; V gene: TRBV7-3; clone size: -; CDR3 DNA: TGTGCCAGCAGCCCTACCCCAGGGGGACTGGACATTCAGTACTTC; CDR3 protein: CASSPTPGGLDIQYF
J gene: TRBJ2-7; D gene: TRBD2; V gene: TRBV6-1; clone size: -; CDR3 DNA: TGTGCCAGCAGTGTGACTAGCTCTCACACCTACGAGCAGTACTTC; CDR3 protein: CASSVTSSHTYEQYF
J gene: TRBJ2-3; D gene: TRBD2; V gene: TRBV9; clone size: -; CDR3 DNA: TGTGCCAGCAGCACTAGCGGGGGGAACACAGATACGCAGTATTTT; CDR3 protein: CASSTSGGNTDTQYF
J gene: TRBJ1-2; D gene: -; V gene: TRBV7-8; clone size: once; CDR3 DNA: TGTGCCAGCAGCATCGGGACAAGTTATGGCTACACCTTC; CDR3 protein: CASSIGTSYGYTF